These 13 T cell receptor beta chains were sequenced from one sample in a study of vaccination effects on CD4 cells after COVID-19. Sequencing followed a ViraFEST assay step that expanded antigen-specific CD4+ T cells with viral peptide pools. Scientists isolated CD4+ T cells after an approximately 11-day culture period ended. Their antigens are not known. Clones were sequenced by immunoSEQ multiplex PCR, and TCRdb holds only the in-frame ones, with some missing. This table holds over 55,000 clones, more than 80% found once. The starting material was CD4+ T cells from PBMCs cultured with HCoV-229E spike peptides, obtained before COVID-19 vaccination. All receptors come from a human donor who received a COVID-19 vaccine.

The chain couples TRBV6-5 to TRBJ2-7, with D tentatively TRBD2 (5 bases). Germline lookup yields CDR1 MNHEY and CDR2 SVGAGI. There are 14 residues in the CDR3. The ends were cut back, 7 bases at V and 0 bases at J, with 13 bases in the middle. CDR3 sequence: CASTGFSVSYEQYV. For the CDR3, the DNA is TGTGCCAGCACGGGCTTTAGCGTCTCCTACGAGCAGTACGTC.

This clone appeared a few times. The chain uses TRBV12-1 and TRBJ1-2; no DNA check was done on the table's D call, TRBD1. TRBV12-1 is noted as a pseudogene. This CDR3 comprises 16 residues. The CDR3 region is CASSAVHHRGNYGYTF. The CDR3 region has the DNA TGTGCCAGCAGCGCCGTACATCACAGGGGTAACTATGGCTACACCTTC.

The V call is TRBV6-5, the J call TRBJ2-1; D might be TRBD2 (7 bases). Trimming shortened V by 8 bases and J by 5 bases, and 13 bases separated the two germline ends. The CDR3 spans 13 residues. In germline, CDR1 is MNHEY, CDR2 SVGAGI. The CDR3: CASRGAVNNEQFF. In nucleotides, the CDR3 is TGTGCCAGCCGGGGGGCGGTGAACAATGAGCAGTTCTTC.

In DNA, the CDR3 is TGCGCCAGCAGCTTGAGGGGGACAGGACTCTACAATGAGCAGTTCTTC. As protein: CASSLRGTGLYNEQFF. The V gene is TRBV5-1, the J gene TRBJ2-1; 8 bases are a match to TRBD1. Germline V gene data show CDR1 as SGHRS and CDR2 as YFSETQ. V shed 1 base and J 3 bases; nucleotides not matched to a gene: 6. This CDR3 is 16 amino acids long.

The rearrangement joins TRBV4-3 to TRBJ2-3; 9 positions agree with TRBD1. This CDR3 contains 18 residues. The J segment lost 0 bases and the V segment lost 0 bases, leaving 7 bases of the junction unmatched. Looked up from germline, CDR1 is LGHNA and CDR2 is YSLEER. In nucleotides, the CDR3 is TGCGCCAGCAGCCAAGATCTCAGGACAGGGGCTAGCACAGATACGCAGTATTTT. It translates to CASSQDLRTGASTDTQYF.

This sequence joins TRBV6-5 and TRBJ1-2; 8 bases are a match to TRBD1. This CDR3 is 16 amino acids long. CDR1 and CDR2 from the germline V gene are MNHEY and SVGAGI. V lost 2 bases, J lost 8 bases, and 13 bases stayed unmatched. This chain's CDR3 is CASSYGGTGLRWGYTF. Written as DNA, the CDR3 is TGTGCCAGCAGTTACGGGGGGACAGGCCTCAGGTGGGGCTACACCTTC.

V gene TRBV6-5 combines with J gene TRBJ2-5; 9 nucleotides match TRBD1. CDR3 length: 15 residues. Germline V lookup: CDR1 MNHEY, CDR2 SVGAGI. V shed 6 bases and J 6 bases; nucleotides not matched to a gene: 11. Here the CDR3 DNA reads TGTGCCAGCAGGGCGGGACAGGGAGGGACAAAGACCCAGTACTTC. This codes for CASRAGQGGTKTQYF.

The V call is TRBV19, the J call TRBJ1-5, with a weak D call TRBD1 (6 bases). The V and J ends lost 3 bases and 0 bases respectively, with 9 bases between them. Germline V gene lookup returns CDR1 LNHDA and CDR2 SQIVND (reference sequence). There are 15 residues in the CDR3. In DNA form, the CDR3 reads TGTGCCAGTAGTATGAGGGGGAATAGCAATCAGCCCCAGCATTTT. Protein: CASSMRGNSNQPQHF.

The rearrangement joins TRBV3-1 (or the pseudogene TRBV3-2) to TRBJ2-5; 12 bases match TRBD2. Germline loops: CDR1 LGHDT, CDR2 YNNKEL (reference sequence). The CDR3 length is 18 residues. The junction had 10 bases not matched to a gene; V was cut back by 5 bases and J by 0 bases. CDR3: CASSSLRLAGDYQETQYF. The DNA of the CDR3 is TGTGCCAGCAGCTCACTGAGACTAGCGGGGGATTACCAAGAGACCCAGTACTTC.

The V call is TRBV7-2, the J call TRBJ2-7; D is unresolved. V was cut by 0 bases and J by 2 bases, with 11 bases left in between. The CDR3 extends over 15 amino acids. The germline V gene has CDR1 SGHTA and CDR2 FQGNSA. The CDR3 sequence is CASSLALGDPYEQYV. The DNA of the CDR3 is TGTGCCAGCAGCTTAGCGCTTGGGGATCCCTACGAGCAGTACGTC.

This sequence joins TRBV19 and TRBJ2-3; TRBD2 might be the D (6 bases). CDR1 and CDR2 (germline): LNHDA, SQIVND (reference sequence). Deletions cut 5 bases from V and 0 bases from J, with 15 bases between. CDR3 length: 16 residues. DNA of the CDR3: TGTGCCAGTAGTTTTTTCGGGAGCATAAGCACAGATACGCAGTATTTT. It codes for CASSFFGSISTDTQYF.

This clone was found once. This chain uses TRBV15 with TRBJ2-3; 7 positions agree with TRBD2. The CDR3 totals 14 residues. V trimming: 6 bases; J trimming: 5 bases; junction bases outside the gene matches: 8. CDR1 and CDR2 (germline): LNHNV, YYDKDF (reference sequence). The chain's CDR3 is CATSGGDQGDTQYF. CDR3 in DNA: TGTGCCACCAGTGGGGGGGATCAAGGAGATACGCAGTATTTT. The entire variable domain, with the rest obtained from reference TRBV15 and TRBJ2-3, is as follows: DAMVIQNPRYQVTQFGKPVTLSCSQTLNHNVMYWYQQKSSQAPKLLFHYYDKDFNNEADTPDNFQSRRPNTSFCFLDIRSPGLGDTAMYLCATSGGDQGDTQYFGPGTRLTVL.

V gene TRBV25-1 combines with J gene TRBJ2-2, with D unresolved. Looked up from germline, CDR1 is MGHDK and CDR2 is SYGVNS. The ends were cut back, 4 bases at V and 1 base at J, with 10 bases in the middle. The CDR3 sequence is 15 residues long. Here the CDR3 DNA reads TGTGCCAGCAGTGCGGGCCAGGTGAACACCGGGGAGCTGTTTTTT. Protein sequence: CASSAGQVNTGELFF.